This T cell receptor beta chain was captured by sequencing in a study of shared clonotypes between healthy human individuals. In the case of this clone: Its specificity is not known.

The protocol was immunoSEQ multiplex PCR, while the TCRdb copy is restricted to in-frame clones and leaves out a portion. The profile shows about 550,000 clones, around 95% of them singletons. CDR3 size: 15 residues. Germline assignment: CDR1 SQVTM and CDR2 ANQGSEA. The V and J ends lost 6 bases and 0 bases respectively, with 14 bases between them. Cells designated naive CD8 were CD45RO-negative and were positively selected for CCR7, with terminally differentiated effector memory CD45RA+ cells excluded. Study results and limitations: In general, naive subsets displayed greater estimated richness than memory subsets did. Clonotype sharing across donors was expected to vary with sequencing depth.

This sequence joins TRBV29-1 and TRBJ1-4; the D is unclear. Sequencing was carried out using naive CD8+ T cells sorted from blood. The sequence was collected from a young woman in good health. CDR3 region: CSVMDLTATNEKLFF. CDR3 DNA sequence: TGCAGCGTGATGGACCTCACAGCAACTAATGAAAAACTGTTTTTT.